Below, 26 T cell receptor beta chains from the same sample are listed, as sequenced in a study of cytomegalovirus exposure and HLA in healthy donors. The PCR ran on 60 Vbeta and 13 Jbeta primers. TCRdb keeps only in-frame clones here, not all; method: immunoSEQ multiplex PCR. The sample has roughly 180,000 clones, approximately 84% seen once. The specimen sequenced was PBMCs. The receptors derive from a girl between 10 and 17 years old in good health and CMV-seropositive.

The chain uses TRBV5-1 and TRBJ1-4; 8 bases line up with TRBD1. This CDR3 region has 14 residues. Unmatched junction bases numbered 8, after V lost 3 bases and J lost 10 bases. Germline lookup yields CDR1 SGHRS and CDR2 YFSETQ. The CDR3 loop reads CASSSTGTGGKLFF. In nucleotides, the CDR3 is TGCGCCAGCAGCTCGACTGGGACAGGAGGAAAACTGTTTTTT.

The chain couples TRBV6-4 to TRBJ1-2, with 8 bases matching TRBD1. This CDR3 has 13 amino acids. Germline CDR1 and CDR2: MRHNA and SNTAGT. Trimming removed 5 bases from V and 2 bases from J; junction bases left unmatched: 1. The CDR3 DNA reads as TGTGCCAGCAGTCAGGGGGCAAACTATGGCTACACCTTC. Translation gives CASSQGANYGYTF.

This chain uses TRBV9 with TRBJ2-6, with 7 bases aligning to TRBD1. Germline CDR1 is SGDLS and CDR2 is YYNGEE. This CDR3 has 18 amino acids. J was trimmed by 0 bases and V by 3 bases; bases with no gene match: 9. CDR3 nucleotides: TGTGCCAGCAGCGCCCGGGACAGCACATACTCTGGGGCCAACGTCCTGACTTTC. It yields the protein CASSARDSTYSGANVLTF.

The V and J genes are TRBV19 and TRBJ1-1; D not certain. V lost 3 bases to trimming and J lost 0 bases, with 11 bases between them. The CDR3 totals 15 residues. Germline CDR1 reads LNHDA; CDR2 reads SQIVND (reference sequence). CDR3 loop: CASSMVGGMNTEAFF. The CDR3 DNA is TGTGCCAGTAGTATGGTTGGCGGGATGAACACTGAAGCTTTCTTT.

The rearrangement joins TRBV20-1 to TRBJ1-1, with 7 bases lining up with TRBD1. The CDR3 is made up of 11 amino acids. V shed 3 bases and J 7 bases; nucleotides not matched to a gene: 2. Per the germline V gene, CDR1 is DFQATT and CDR2 is SNEGSKA (reference sequence). CDR3 protein: CSARGQFEAFF. As DNA, the CDR3 is TGCAGTGCTAGGGGACAGTTTGAAGCTTTCTTT.

The CDR3 nucleotides read TGTGCTAGTGGTCGGACAGGGGGCATCACCGGGGAGCTGTTTTTT. Its translation is CASGRTGGITGELFF. This chain links TRBV12-5 with TRBJ2-2; 11 bases line up with TRBD1. The junction had 3 bases not matched to a gene; V was cut back by 5 bases and J by 4 bases. CDR1 and CDR2 from the germline V gene are LGHNT and FRNRAP. CDR3 length: 15 residues.

The rearrangement joins TRBV2 to TRBJ2-2, with a weak D call TRBD2 (5 bases). The length of the CDR3 is 12 residues. Trimming removed 8 bases at V and 1 base at J, with 5 bases between. Germline V gene lookup returns CDR1 SNHLY and CDR2 FYNNEI. The CDR3 sequence: CASRENTGELFF. The CDR3 DNA is TGTGCCAGCCGGGAGAACACCGGGGAGCTGTTTTTT.

This chain uses TRBV15 with TRBJ1-5; 8 bases align to TRBD1. Trimming cost V 3 bases and J 0 bases; bases outside gene matches: 1. Germline CDR1 LNHNV, CDR2 YYDKDF (reference sequence). The CDR3 totals 15 residues. The CDR3 bases are TGTGCCACCAGCAGCGACAGGGGTAGCAATCAGCCCCAGCATTTT. Its protein product is CATSSDRGSNQPQHF.

The V call is TRBV12-5, the J call TRBJ1-5, with 7 bases that match TRBD1. V shed 1 base and J 5 bases; nucleotides not matched to a gene: 2. The V gene's germline CDR1 is LGHNT and CDR2 FRNRAP. The length of the CDR3 is 14 residues. CDR3 coding DNA: TGTGCTAGTGGTTTGGGGGACAGATATCAGCCCCAGCATTTT. Its translation: CASGLGDRYQPQHF.

V gene TRBV7-9 combines with J gene TRBJ1-2; 7 bases line up with TRBD1. The CDR3 covers 17 residues. The J segment lost 0 bases and the V segment lost 5 bases, leaving 12 bases of the junction unmatched. Germline lookup yields CDR1 SEHNR and CDR2 FQNEAQ (reference sequence). The CDR3 DNA sequence: TGTGCCAGCAGCGTAACCGGGACAGACTTAGCTAACTATGGCTACACCTTC. This sequence encodes CASSVTGTDLANYGYTF.

The chain recombines TRBV6-5 with TRBJ2-5; D is undetermined. The CDR3 consists of 12 residues. Trimming removed 6 bases from V and 2 bases from J, with 7 bases in between. Germline V gene lookup returns CDR1 MNHEY and CDR2 SVGAGI. CDR3 DNA sequence: TGTGCCAGCAGGGCCAATCAAGAGACCCAGTACTTC. Translated, it gives CASRANQETQYF.

The chain is built from TRBV7-2 and TRBJ1-2; possible D gene TRBD1, 5 bases. V lost 5 bases to trimming and J lost 2 bases, with 12 bases between them. Germline V gene lookup returns CDR1 SGHTA and CDR2 FQGNSA. The CDR3 totals 14 residues. DNA for the CDR3: TGTGCCAGCAGCCAAAGGGGAGGGAACTATGGCTACACCTTC. Its protein product is CASSQRGGNYGYTF.

This clone was counted only a few times. The chain carries TRBV6-4 and TRBJ2-3, with TRBD2 matching over 8 bases. Germline loops: CDR1 MRHNA, CDR2 SNTAGT. The CDR3 consists of 15 residues. The junction had 8 bases not matched to a gene; V was cut back by 5 bases and J by 4 bases. CDR3 coding DNA: TGTGCCAGCAGTCTCTCCGGGGGGGCGGCAGATACGCAGTATTTT. It specifies CASSLSGGAADTQYF.

The chain has TRBV11-2 and TRBJ1-1; TRBD1 is a possible D gene (6 bases). Germline assignment: CDR1 SGHAT and CDR2 FQNNGV. CDR3 length: 14 amino acids. Trimming stripped 7 bases from V and 4 bases from J, with 16 bases between. The CDR3 here is CASTPRGGGTEAFF. CDR3 nucleotides: TGTGCCAGCACCCCGCGGGGAGGGGGCACTGAAGCTTTCTTT.

The rearrangement links TRBV19 to TRBJ2-1, with 9 bases matching TRBD1. V gave up 4 bases and J gave up 7 bases; unmatched junction bases: 8. Germline V CDR1 and CDR2: LNHDA, SQIVND (reference sequence). CDR3 length: 15 amino acids. The CDR3 reads CASSTGQGFINEQFF. The CDR3 coding sequence is TGTGCCAGTAGTACGGGACAGGGTTTCATAAATGAGCAGTTCTTC.

The chain employs TRBV2 and TRBJ1-5; D is ambiguous. Germline V gene lookup returns CDR1 SNHLY and CDR2 FYNNEI. Deletions cut 4 bases from V and 0 bases from J, with 10 bases between. The CDR3 contains 15 residues. Here the CDR3 DNA reads TGTGCCAGCAGTGGGCAGATTATTAGCAATCAGCCCCAGCATTTT. This codes for CASSGQIISNQPQHF.

Remarks on this clone: Its ends do not fully match the called genes, so a read error is possible. The chain uses TRBV5-1 and TRBJ1-2; 7 bases align to TRBD1. The CDR3 runs to 17 residues. Germline V gene data show CDR1 as SGHRS and CDR2 as YFSETQ. This CDR3 is CASSLGQPNSANYGYTF. In DNA form, the CDR3 reads TGCGCCAGCAGTTTGGGACAGCCCAACTCAGCTAACTATGGCTACACCTTC.

The chain recombines TRBV28 with TRBJ2-1, with D maybe TRBD1 (6 bases). CDR3 length: 16 residues. Trimming took off 5 bases at V and 5 bases at J, with 19 bases between the two ends. The germline V gene encodes CDR1 MDHEN and CDR2 SYDVKM. CDR3 nucleotides: TGTGCCAGCAGTAAACAGGGTAGGGCACTCAACAATGAGCAGTTCTTC. This gives the protein CASSKQGRALNNEQFF.

This clone was seen only once. V is TRBV4-2 and J is TRBJ1-1, with no clear D. Germline V CDR1 and CDR2: LGHNA, YNFKEQ. The V end was cut by 1 base, the J end by 7 bases, with 7 bases between. The CDR3 spans 12 residues. This CDR3 reads CASSQGGVEAFF. For the CDR3, the DNA is TGTGCCAGCAGCCAAGGAGGAGTTGAAGCTTTCTTT.

The chain is built from TRBV7-9 and TRBJ1-4; D might be TRBD1 (6 bases). The V end was cut by 9 bases, the J end by 3 bases, with 17 bases between. Germline assignment: CDR1 SEHNR and CDR2 FQNEAQ (reference sequence). CDR3 length equals 15 residues. The CDR3 DNA follows: TGTGCCAGTCGGCTCAACAGGGACCCTAATGAAAAACTGTTTTTT. This encodes CASRLNRDPNEKLFF.

The V and J genes are TRBV7-2 and TRBJ2-7, with a weak D call TRBD1 (5 bases). The CDR3 has 15 amino acids. The germline CDR1 and CDR2 sequences are SGHTA and FQGNSA. Trimming left V 2 bases short and J 6 bases short, with 17 bases between. The CDR3 bases are TGTGCCAGCAGCTTAATTCAGGGTCGATTCTCCGAGCAGTACTTC. Protein product: CASSLIQGRFSEQYF.

This clone occurred once. The CDR3 is CASTLRSSTDTQYF. In DNA form, the CDR3 reads TGTGCCAGCACCCTGCGCTCTAGCACAGATACGCAGTATTTT. The chain links TRBV9 to TRBJ2-3; D is uncertain. Germline V gene sequence: CDR1 SGDLS, CDR2 YYNGEE. Trimming took off 6 bases at V and 0 bases at J, with 11 bases between the two ends. This CDR3 is 14 amino acids long.

This sequence joins TRBV6-5 and TRBJ1-1, with TRBD1 matching over 10 bases. The V gene end was trimmed by 7 bases and the J gene end by 1 base; junction bases not matched to a gene: 6. Germline V gene lookup returns CDR1 MNHEY and CDR2 SVGAGI. The CDR3 sequence is 15 residues long. CDR3: CASTARDRGNTEAFF. The CDR3 region has the DNA TGTGCCAGCACCGCCCGGGACAGGGGGAACACTGAAGCTTTCTTT.

The J gene is TRBJ2-1, the V gene TRBV27; 8 bases line up with TRBD1. CDR1 MNHEY and CDR2 SMNVEV come from the germline V gene (reference sequence). V lost 3 bases to trimming and J lost 8 bases; unmatched junction nucleotides: 6. This CDR3 is 14 amino acids long. CDR3 in DNA: TGTGCCAGCAGTTTCAGGGGGCCGAGCGATGAGCAGTTCTTC. It yields the protein CASSFRGPSDEQFF.

V is TRBV12-5 and J is TRBJ2-5; D is possibly TRBD2 (5 bases). Germline loops: CDR1 LGHNT, CDR2 FRNRAP. Trimming removed 3 bases from V and 3 bases from J, with 11 bases in between. The CDR3 is 14 amino acids. The CDR3 bases are TGTGCTAGTGGTTTAACCGGGATGAAAGAGACCCAGTACTTC. This gives the protein CASGLTGMKETQYF.

CDR3 sequence: CASSQGPREGIIYGYTF. The CDR3, as DNA: TGCGCCAGCAGCCAAGGGCCTCGAGAGGGTATAATCTATGGCTACACCTTC. This chain links TRBV4-1 with TRBJ1-2; D unresolved. CDR1 and CDR2 from the germline V gene are MGHRA and YSYEKL. The CDR3 has 17 residues. V was pared by 1 base and J by 4 bases, with 19 bases between.